Reported below is one TCR beta chain. This sample is drawn from a study of technical replicates of blood from a handful of donors. The method was immunoSEQ multiplex PCR; TCRdb's version includes in-frame clones alone and lacks a portion of them. The table lists 80,000 to 90,000 clones, roughly 94% of them singletons. Looked up from germline, CDR1 is LGHNA and CDR2 is YNFKEQ. With 4 bases clipped from V and 4 bases from J, the junction kept 15 bases outside the gene matches. The CDR3 totals 17 residues. The specimen sequenced was T cells isolated from PBMCs. The chain has TRBV4-2 and TRBJ2-5; 7 bases map to TRBD2. The source is a human donor in good health. CDR3 residues: CASSPFIGAGDGETQYF. The CDR3 nucleotides are TGTGCCAGCAGCCCATTTATCGGGGCGGGAGATGGAGAGACCCAGTACTTC.